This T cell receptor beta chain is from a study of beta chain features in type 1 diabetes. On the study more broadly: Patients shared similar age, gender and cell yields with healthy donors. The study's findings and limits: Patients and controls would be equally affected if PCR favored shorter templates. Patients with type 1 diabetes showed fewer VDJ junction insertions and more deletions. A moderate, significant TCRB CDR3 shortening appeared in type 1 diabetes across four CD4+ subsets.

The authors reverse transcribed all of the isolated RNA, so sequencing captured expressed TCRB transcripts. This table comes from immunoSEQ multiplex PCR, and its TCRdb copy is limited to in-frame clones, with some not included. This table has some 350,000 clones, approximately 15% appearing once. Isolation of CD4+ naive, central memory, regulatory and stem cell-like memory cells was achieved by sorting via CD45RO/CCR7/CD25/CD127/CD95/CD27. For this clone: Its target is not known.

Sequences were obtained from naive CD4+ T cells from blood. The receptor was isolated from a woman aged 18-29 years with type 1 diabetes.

The CDR3 sequence is CASNRLPGSSYEQYF. The DNA for the CDR3 is TGTGCCAGCAACCGACTCCCTGGGAGCTCCTACGAGCAGTACTTC. The chain couples TRBV2 to TRBJ2-7, with D possibly matching TRBD2 (5 bases). Trimming cost V 7 bases and J 0 bases, with 16 bases left between them. CDR1 is SNHLY and CDR2 is FYNNEI in the germline V gene. CDR3 length: 15 amino acids.